The text below deals with one T cell receptor (beta chain). Its antigen is not known. This sample is part of a study of naive and memory T cell subsets. Study-wide findings and caveats: A few larger clonotypes appeared in naive repertoires, especially CD8, possibly memory cells re-expressing CD45RA. Naive and memory repertoire findings lacked a ground truth for validation. In CD4 and CD8 cells, diversity dropped from naive through EMRA. In naive cells, over 90% of TCR sequences were seen only once.

From the second PCR step, alpha and beta chains were amplified apart. V was pared by 11 bases and J by 1 base, with 8 bases of the junction left unmatched. Germline values: CDR1 MNHEY, CDR2 SVGEGT. The CDR3 extends over 13 amino acids. The beta constant-region primer was an equimolar mix of two oligonucleotides covering TRBC1 and TRBC2. Four rounds of PCR amplified the ligated cDNA using nested alpha and beta constant-region primers plus SP2. MiXCR was run by TCRdb on the UMI-ligation and nested PCR reads, yielding one entry per CDR3 protein. The data show around 100,000 distinct CDR3 sequences, more than 14% seen once.

The J gene is TRBJ2-7, the V gene TRBV6-2 or TRBV6-3, with 7 bases lining up with TRBD2. Specimen: naive CD8+ T cells from blood. The source is a human donor in good health. The CDR3 DNA sequence: TGTGCCTCCTCGGGGGGTATTTCCTACGAGCAGTACTTC. Its protein is CASSGGISYEQYF.